In its sample, the clone carrying this TCR delta chain is medium-sized. TCRdb re-called clones from the RT-PCR reads via CATT. Among 1,000 or so delta-chain clones listed, roughly 6.7% were seen once. V lost 0 bases to trimming and J lost 4 bases; unmatched junction nucleotides: 22. The CDR3 runs 20 residues. CDR1 and CDR2 from the germline V gene are NSMFDY and ISSIKDK. This record belongs to a study of gammadelta T cells in human blood. Sequencing input: non-Vgamma9Vdelta2 gamma-delta T cells from infant blood. This rearrangement joins TRAV29/DV5 to TRDJ1; 9 nucleotides align to TRDD3. The receptor comes from a human donor. The chain's CDR3 is CAASDGQLGEFWESNDKLIF. For the CDR3, the DNA is TGTGCAGCAAGCGACGGCCAACTGGGGGAGTTTTGGGAATCCAACGATAAACTCATCTTT.